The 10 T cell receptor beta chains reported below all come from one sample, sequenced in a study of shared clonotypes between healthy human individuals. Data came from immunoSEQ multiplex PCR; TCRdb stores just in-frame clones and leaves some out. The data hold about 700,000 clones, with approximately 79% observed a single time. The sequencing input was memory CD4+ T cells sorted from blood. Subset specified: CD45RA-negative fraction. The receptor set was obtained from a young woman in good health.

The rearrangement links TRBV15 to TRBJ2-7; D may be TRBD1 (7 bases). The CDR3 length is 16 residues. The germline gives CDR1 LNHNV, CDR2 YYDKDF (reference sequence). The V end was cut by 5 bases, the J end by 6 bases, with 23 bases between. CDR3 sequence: CATSPRGAGGFGEQYF. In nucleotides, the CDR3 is TGTGCCACCAGCCCCCGCGGGGCAGGGGGATTTGGCGAGCAGTACTTC.

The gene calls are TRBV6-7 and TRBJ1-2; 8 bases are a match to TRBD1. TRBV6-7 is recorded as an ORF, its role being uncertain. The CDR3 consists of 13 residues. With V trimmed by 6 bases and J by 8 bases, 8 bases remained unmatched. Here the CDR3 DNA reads TGTGCCAGCAGGAAGGACAGGGCGGGCGGCTACACCTTC. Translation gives CASRKDRAGGYTF.

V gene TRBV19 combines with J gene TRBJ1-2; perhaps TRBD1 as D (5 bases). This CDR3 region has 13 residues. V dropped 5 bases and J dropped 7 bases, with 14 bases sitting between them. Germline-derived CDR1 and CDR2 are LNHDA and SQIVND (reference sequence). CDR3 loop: CASSAQGPSGYTF. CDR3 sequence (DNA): TGTGCCAGTAGTGCCCAGGGACCCAGTGGCTACACCTTC.

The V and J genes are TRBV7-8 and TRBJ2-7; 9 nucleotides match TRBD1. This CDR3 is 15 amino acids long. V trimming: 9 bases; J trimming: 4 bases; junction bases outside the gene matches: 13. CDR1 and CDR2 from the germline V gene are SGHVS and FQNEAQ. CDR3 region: CASLFGGQGLYEQYF. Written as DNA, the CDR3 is TGTGCCAGTCTATTCGGGGGACAGGGATTGTACGAGCAGTACTTC.

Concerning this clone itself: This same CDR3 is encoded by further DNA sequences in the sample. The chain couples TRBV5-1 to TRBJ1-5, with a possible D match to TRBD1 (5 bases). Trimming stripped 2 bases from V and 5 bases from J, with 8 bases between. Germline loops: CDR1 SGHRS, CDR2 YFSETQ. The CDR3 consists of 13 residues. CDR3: CASSLGTDQPQHF. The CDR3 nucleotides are TGCGCCAGCAGCTTAGGGACCGATCAGCCCCAGCATTTT.

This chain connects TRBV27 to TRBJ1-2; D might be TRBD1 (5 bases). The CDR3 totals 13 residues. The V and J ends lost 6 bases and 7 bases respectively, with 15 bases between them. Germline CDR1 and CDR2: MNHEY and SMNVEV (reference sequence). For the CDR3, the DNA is TGTGCCAGCAGCCGGGAAGGGGCAGCTGGCTACACCTTC. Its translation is CASSREGAAGYTF.

The CDR3, as DNA: TGTGCCAGCAGGGGGGGACAGGGCCCCTACGAGCAGTACTTC. It is translated as CASRGGQGPYEQYF. This rearrangement joins TRBV11-2 to TRBJ2-7; 9 bases are a match to TRBD1. The germline gives CDR1 SGHAT, CDR2 FQNNGV. J was trimmed by 2 bases and V by 6 bases; bases with no gene match: 5. CDR3 length: 14 amino acids.

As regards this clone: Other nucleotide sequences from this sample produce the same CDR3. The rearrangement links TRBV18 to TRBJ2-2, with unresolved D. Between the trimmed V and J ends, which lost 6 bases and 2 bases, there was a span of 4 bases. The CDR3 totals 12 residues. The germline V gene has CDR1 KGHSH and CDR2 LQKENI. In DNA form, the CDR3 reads TGTGCCAGCTCCCCTAACACCGGGGAGCTGTTTTTT. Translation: CASSPNTGELFF.

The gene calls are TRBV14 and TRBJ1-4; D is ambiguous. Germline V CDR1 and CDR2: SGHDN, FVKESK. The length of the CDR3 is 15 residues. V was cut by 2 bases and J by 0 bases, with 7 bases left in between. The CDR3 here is CASSQQPATNEKLFF. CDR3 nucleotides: TGTGCCAGCAGCCAACAGCCCGCAACTAATGAAAAACTGTTTTTT.

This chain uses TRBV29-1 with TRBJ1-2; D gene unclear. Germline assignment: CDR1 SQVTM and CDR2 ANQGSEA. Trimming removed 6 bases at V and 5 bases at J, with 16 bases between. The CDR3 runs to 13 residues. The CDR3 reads CSVLPNEGYGYTF. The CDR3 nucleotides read TGCAGCGTATTGCCAAACGAGGGATATGGCTACACCTTC. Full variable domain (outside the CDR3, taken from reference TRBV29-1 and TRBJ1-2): SAVISQKPSRDICQRGTSLTIQCQVDSQVTMMFWYRQQPGQSLTLIATANQGSEATYESGFVIDKFPISRPNLTFSTLTVSNMSPEDSSIYLCSVLPNEGYGYTFGSGTRLTVV.